Shown below are 28 T cell receptor beta chains from a single sample sequenced in a study of cytomegalovirus exposure and HLA in healthy donors. A multiplex PCR was run with 60 Vbeta primers and 13 Jbeta primers. Clones were read by immunoSEQ multiplex PCR, and TCRdb kept only the in-frame ones, dropping some. The data hold about 150,000 clones, with roughly 80% observed a single time. The sample taken for sequencing was PBMCs. The receptor set was obtained from a male donor in good health and CMV-seronegative.

This clone was observed many times. This rearrangement joins TRBV5-6 to TRBJ2-7; 12 bases align to TRBD1. This CDR3 is 14 amino acids long. Germline values: CDR1 SGHDT, CDR2 YYEEEE. The trim removed 4 bases at V and 2 bases at J, leaving 1 base unmatched. The CDR3 is CASSRDRGPYEQYF. The CDR3 DNA reads TGTGCCAGCAGCCGGGACAGGGGGCCCTACGAGCAGTACTTC. Looking up the rest from reference TRBV5-6 and TRBJ2-7 gives the full variable domain: DAGVTQSPTHLIKTRGQQVTLRCSPKSGHDTVSWYQQALGQGPQFIFQYYEEEERQRGNFPDRFSGHQFPNYSSELNVNALLLGDSALYLCASSRDRGPYEQYFGPGTRLTVT.

The chain links TRBV7-2 to TRBJ2-7, with D hard to call. The CDR3 runs to 11 residues. Trimming removed 5 bases at V and 1 base at J, with 3 bases between. Germline V gene data show CDR1 as SGHTA and CDR2 as FQGNSA. In nucleotides, the CDR3 is TGTGCCAGCAGCGCGTCCTACGAGCAGTACTTC. Translating it yields CASSASYEQYF. Full variable domain (missing parts from reference TRBV7-2 and TRBJ2-7): GAGVSQSPSNKVTEKGKDVELRCDPISGHTALYWYRQSLGQGLEFLIYFQGNSAPDKSGLPSDRFSAERTGGSVSTLTIQRTQQEDSAVYLCASSASYEQYFGPGTRLTVT.

The J gene is TRBJ2-2, the V gene TRBV11-2; 7 bases are a match to TRBD1. The junction had 13 bases not matched to a gene; V was cut back by 0 bases and J by 0 bases. This CDR3 contains 20 residues. The germline V gene encodes CDR1 SGHAT and CDR2 FQNNGV. The CDR3 protein is CASSLDPRGQPSANTGELFF. The CDR3 bases are TGTGCCAGCAGCTTAGACCCCCGGGGACAGCCTTCCGCGAACACCGGGGAGCTGTTTTTT.

This clone was picked up one time. This chain connects TRBV10-3 to TRBJ2-7; the D gene is possibly TRBD2 (7 bases). Trimming left V 6 bases short and J 0 bases short, with 18 bases between. Looked up from germline, CDR1 is ENHRY and CDR2 is SYGVKD. There are 16 residues in the CDR3. The CDR3 nucleotides are TGTGCCATCAGGGACCAGGGGAGGGTAAGCTCCTACGAGCAGTACTTC. As protein: CAIRDQGRVSSYEQYF.

This sequence joins TRBV10-3 and TRBJ2-3; 8 bases line up with TRBD2. Germline values: CDR1 ENHRY, CDR2 SYGVKD. After removal of 4 bases from V and 4 bases from J, the junction contained 7 bases not matched to a gene. The CDR3 is 15 amino acids. CDR3 sequence (DNA): TGTGCCATCAGTGTCAGCGGGAGTTTTGCAGATACGCAGTATTTT. Its translation is CAISVSGSFADTQYF.

This chain connects TRBV7-2 to TRBJ2-5; weak D call: TRBD2 (7 bases). The CDR3 is 14 amino acids. The V gene's germline CDR1 is SGHTA and CDR2 FQGNSA. V gave up 4 bases and J gave up 5 bases, with 14 bases separating them. The CDR3 DNA follows: TGTGCCAGCAGCTGGAACCGCGGGGGCGAGACCCAGTACTTC. This sequence encodes CASSWNRGGETQYF.

The rearrangement uses TRBV28 and TRBJ2-5; TRBD2 agrees at 11 bases. Germline assignment: CDR1 MDHEN and CDR2 SYDVKM. The CDR3 spans 14 residues. With 5 bases clipped from V and 4 bases from J, the junction kept 3 bases outside the gene matches. The CDR3 loop is CASSELAGAETQYF. In DNA, the CDR3 is TGTGCCAGCAGTGAACTAGCGGGGGCAGAGACCCAGTACTTC.

The chain recombines TRBV6-1 with TRBJ1-5, with TRBD1 matching 7 bases. This CDR3 comprises 15 residues. Germline lookup yields CDR1 MNHNS and CDR2 SASEGT. Unmatched junction bases numbered 6, after V lost 1 base and J lost 6 bases. CDR3 bases: TGTGCCAGCAGTGAAGGACAGGGAGTATTTCAGCCCCAGCATTTT. Its protein product is CASSEGQGVFQPQHF.

J is TRBJ2-2 and V is TRBV6-5, with D possibly matching TRBD1 (5 bases). CDR1 and CDR2 (germline): MNHEY, SVGAGI. The V end was cut by 2 bases, the J end by 0 bases, with 10 bases between. The CDR3 extends over 16 amino acids. CDR3 sequence (DNA): TGTGCCAGCAGTTACGGGGCAGGGCCGAACACCGGGGAGCTGTTTTTT. Encoded protein: CASSYGAGPNTGELFF.

This rearrangement joins TRBV19 to TRBJ2-2; 9 nucleotides line up with TRBD1. CDR1 and CDR2 (germline): LNHDA, SQIVND (reference sequence). This CDR3 has 15 residues. With V trimmed by 6 bases and J by 4 bases, 6 bases remained unmatched. The CDR3 DNA reads TGTGCCAGTAGGTTGGGGACAGGGTTCACCGGGGAGCTGTTTTTT. Translated, it gives CASRLGTGFTGELFF.

Only a few counts were recorded for this clone. The V and J genes are TRBV5-1 and TRBJ1-2; D remains unclear. The CDR3 is 12 amino acids. The germline V and J ends were trimmed by 5 bases and 8 bases, with 13 bases remaining between them. Per germline, CDR1 SGHRS and CDR2 YFSETQ. CDR3 sequence: CASSEDERGYTF. CDR3 DNA sequence: TGCGCCAGCAGTGAAGATGAGAGGGGCTACACCTTC.

The chain uses TRBV25-1 and TRBJ2-7; maybe TRBD1 (7 bases). V was pared by 8 bases and J by 2 bases, with 13 bases between. The CDR3 loop spans 13 amino acids. CDR1 and CDR2 (germline): MGHDK, SYGVNS. The DNA of the CDR3 is TGTGCCAGCGGGGGGACAGCCACCTACGAGCAGTACTTC. Protein: CASGGTATYEQYF.

The chain employs TRBV5-1 and TRBJ2-2, with D possibly TRBD1 on 6 matching bases. Trimming shortened V by 0 bases and J by 4 bases, and 13 bases separated the two germline ends. Germline V gene lookup returns CDR1 SGHRS and CDR2 YFSETQ. This CDR3 region has 16 residues. This CDR3 is CASSLGTAVSTGELFF. The CDR3 DNA reads as TGCGCCAGCAGCTTGGGGACAGCCGTCAGCACCGGGGAGCTGTTTTTT.

This sequence joins TRBV2 and TRBJ2-2; the match to TRBD1 covers 8 bases. This CDR3 has 14 amino acids. V dropped 6 bases and J dropped 1; count of bases not matched to a gene: 1. Germline V gene data show CDR1 as SNHLY and CDR2 as FYNNEI. The CDR3 protein is CASRGQVNTGELFF. The CDR3 coding sequence is TGTGCCAGCAGGGGACAGGTGAACACCGGGGAGCTGTTTTTT.

V is TRBV18 and J is TRBJ1-4, with TRBD1 matching over 7 bases. CDR3 length: 15 residues. Losses at the gene ends were 2 bases for V and 4 bases for J; bases not matched to a gene: 4. Germline loops: CDR1 KGHSH, CDR2 LQKENI. The CDR3 DNA is TGTGCCAGCTCACCATACGGGACAGATAATGAAAAACTGTTTTTT. Translating it yields CASSPYGTDNEKLFF.

This clone appeared once. The CDR3 DNA reads as TGTGCCAGCAGTTTAGGGGGACAGGGGATGGGTGAGCAGTTCTTC. It specifies CASSLGGQGMGEQFF. The V gene is TRBV28, the J gene TRBJ2-1; TRBD1 matches at 10 bases. The ends lost 2 bases at V and 9 bases at J; junction bases unmatched: 7. The CDR3 has 15 residues. CDR1 and CDR2 (germline): MDHEN, SYDVKM.

The rearrangement joins TRBV4-2 to TRBJ1-2; no firm D call. The V and J ends lost 0 bases and 6 bases respectively, with 14 bases between them. CDR3 length: 15 residues. Germline assignment: CDR1 LGHNA and CDR2 YNFKEQ. In DNA form, the CDR3 reads TGTGCCAGCAGCCAAGATTCGGCGTCCCGGGATGGCTACACCTTC. Protein sequence: CASSQDSASRDGYTF.

CDR3 in amino acids: CASSYRGGSYEQYF. For the CDR3, the DNA is TGCGCCAGCAGCTACAGGGGGGGATCCTACGAGCAGTACTTC. The V and J genes are TRBV5-1 and TRBJ2-7; weak D call: TRBD1 (8 bases). V was clipped by 3 bases and J by 1 base, with 11 bases between them. The germline CDR1 and CDR2 sequences are SGHRS and YFSETQ. CDR3 length: 14 residues. The complete variable domain, with remaining parts taken from reference TRBV5-1 and TRBJ2-7, reads KAGVTQTPRYLIKTRGQQVTLSCSPISGHRSVSWYQQTPGQGLQFLFEYFSETQRNKGNFPGRFSGRQFSNSRSEMNVSTLELGDSALYLCASSYRGGSYEQYFGPGTRLTVT.

The chain couples TRBV13 to TRBJ2-1; 7 nucleotides align to TRBD1. Losses at the gene ends were 3 bases for V and 8 bases for J; bases not matched to a gene: 4. CDR3 size: 13 residues. Germline-derived CDR1 and CDR2 are PRHDT and FYEKMQ (reference sequence). Here the CDR3 DNA reads TGTGCCAGCAGCTTCGACAGGGCGGATGAGCAGTTCTTC. This encodes CASSFDRADEQFF.

This clone was observed once. V and J are TRBV18 and TRBJ2-7; 7 bases align to TRBD2. This CDR3 contains 15 residues. CDR1 is KGHSH, CDR2 LQKENI, per germline. V was clipped by 2 bases and J by 4 bases; unmatched bases: 8. In DNA, the CDR3 is TGTGCCAGCTCACCATCCCTAGCGGAAATGTACGAGCAGTACTTC. Encoded protein: CASSPSLAEMYEQYF.

This chain links TRBV30 with TRBJ1-5; weak D call: TRBD1 (5 bases). V was cut by 5 bases and J by 5 bases, with 13 bases left in between. Per the germline V gene, CDR1 is GTSNPN and CDR2 is SVGIG (reference sequence). This CDR3 is 13 amino acids long. The CDR3 DNA follows: TGTGCCTGGTCGGAAGGGGTAGATCAGCCCCAGCATTTT. Encoded protein: CAWSEGVDQPQHF.

The table lists this clone with a few counts. The CDR3 region is CASSLGPGSYF. In DNA, the CDR3 is TGTGCCAGCAGCTTGGGTCCAGGGTCCTACTTC. The chain links TRBV5-6 to TRBJ2-5; D is perhaps TRBD1 (5 bases). The germline CDR1 and CDR2 sequences are SGHDT and YYEEEE. The CDR3 covers 11 residues. V lost 0 bases and J 14 bases, leaving 11 bases between the germline ends.

This chain links TRBV4-3 with TRBJ2-5, with 13 nucleotides matching TRBD2. The CDR3 is 16 amino acids. CDR1 and CDR2 from the germline V gene are LGHNA and YSLEER. J gave up 7 bases and V 2 bases, and 7 bases lay outside the gene matches. In nucleotides, the CDR3 is TGCGCCAGCAGCCAACGACTAGCGGGGGGAAATGGGACCCAGTACTTC. Translated: CASSQRLAGGNGTQYF.

Points on this clone: Other nucleotide sequences in the sample specify the same CDR3. The chain is built from TRBV19 and TRBJ2-1; 8 nucleotides agree with TRBD1. The trim removed 3 bases at V and 0 bases at J, leaving 1 base unmatched. The CDR3 loop spans 15 amino acids. Looked up from germline, CDR1 is LNHDA and CDR2 is SQIVND (reference sequence). The CDR3 protein is CASSIDRGSYNEQFF. The CDR3 DNA reads as TGTGCCAGTAGTATTGACAGGGGCTCCTACAATGAGCAGTTCTTC.

The V call is TRBV2, the J call TRBJ1-6; 9 bases are shared with TRBD1. V dropped 7 bases and J dropped 9; count of bases not matched to a gene: 10. CDR3 size: 15 residues. Germline-derived CDR1 and CDR2 are SNHLY and FYNNEI. The CDR3 DNA sequence: TGTGCCAGCACCTCGAGGAGACAGGGGGTTTCACCCCTCCACTTT. Residues: CASTSRRQGVSPLHF.

CDR3 protein: CASVSGNSYEQYF. The CDR3 coding sequence is TGTGCCAGTGTTAGCGGGAACTCCTACGAGCAGTACTTC. The rearrangement uses TRBV19 and TRBJ2-7, with 8 bases lining up with TRBD2. From germline, CDR1 is LNHDA and CDR2 SQIVND (reference sequence). CDR3 length equals 13 residues. With V trimmed by 8 bases and J by 0 bases, 3 bases remained unmatched. The complete variable domain, with remaining parts taken from reference TRBV19 and TRBJ2-7, reads DGGITQSPKYLFRKEGQNVTLSCEQNLNHDAMYWYRQDPGQGLRLIYYSQIVNDFQKGDIAEGYSVSREKKESFPLTVTSAQKNPTAFYLCASVSGNSYEQYFGPGTRLTVT.

This rearrangement joins TRBV30 to TRBJ1-2, with D uncertain. Germline V gene lookup returns CDR1 GTSNPN and CDR2 SVGIG (reference sequence). The CDR3 covers 12 residues. V was cut by 3 bases and J by 4 bases, with 9 bases left in between. The CDR3 region has the DNA TGTGCCTGGAGCCCCGTAATCTATGGCTACACCTTC. Translation: CAWSPVIYGYTF.

This sequence joins TRBV6-4 and TRBJ2-1; the match to TRBD2 covers 8 bases. CDR3 length: 14 amino acids. The V and J ends lost 2 bases and 7 bases, in that order; junction bases with no gene match: 4. CDR1 is MRHNA and CDR2 is SNTAGT in the germline V gene. This chain's CDR3 is CASSDGAGANEQFF. The CDR3 coding sequence is TGTGCCAGCAGTGACGGAGCGGGAGCGAATGAGCAGTTCTTC.